The T cell receptor (beta chain) under discussion was sequenced for a study of T cell responses to AZD1222 COVID-19 vaccine. At the level of the study: Pooling covered second doses at about 4 or about 12 weeks.

Regarding this clone: Antigen: not known.

General observations from the study: Most donors were white British and more were female, and clonal diversity was possibly underestimated.

CDR1 SGHAT and CDR2 FQDESV come from the germline V gene (reference sequence). The CDR3 extends over 16 amino acids. V was shortened by 3 bases and J by 4 bases, with 18 bases between the two germline ends. Sequencing was performed with immunoSEQ multiplex PCR; in TCRdb, only in-frame clones are kept and a portion is missing. The sample lists 140,000 to 150,000 clones; more than 70% were seen once. This chain connects TRBV11-1 to TRBJ1-2; D is perhaps TRBD1 (6 bases). The sequence came from an adult in good health. The sample was peripheral blood, taken on day 0 of AZD1222 vaccination. CDR3 coding DNA: TGTGCCAGCAGCTTCCTACAGGGACGGCCCCCCTATGGCTACACCTTC. Translation: CASSFLQGRPPYGYTF.